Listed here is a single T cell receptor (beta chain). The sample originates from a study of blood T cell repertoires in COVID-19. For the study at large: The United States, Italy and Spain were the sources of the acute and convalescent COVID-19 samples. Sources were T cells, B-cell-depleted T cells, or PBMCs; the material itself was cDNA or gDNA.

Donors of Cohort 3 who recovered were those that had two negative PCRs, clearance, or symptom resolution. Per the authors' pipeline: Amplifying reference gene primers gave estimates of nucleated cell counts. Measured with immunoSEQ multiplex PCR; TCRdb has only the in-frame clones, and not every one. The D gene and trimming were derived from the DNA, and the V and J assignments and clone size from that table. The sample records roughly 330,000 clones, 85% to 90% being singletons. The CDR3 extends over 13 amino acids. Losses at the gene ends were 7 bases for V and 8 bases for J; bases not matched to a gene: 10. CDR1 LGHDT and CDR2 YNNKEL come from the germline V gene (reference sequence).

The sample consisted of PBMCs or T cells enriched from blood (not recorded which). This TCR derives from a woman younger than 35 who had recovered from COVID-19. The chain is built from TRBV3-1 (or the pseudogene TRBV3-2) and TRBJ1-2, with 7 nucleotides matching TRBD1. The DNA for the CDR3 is TGTGCCAGCACCACCACAGGGGCGCGGGGCTACACCTTC. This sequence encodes CASTTTGARGYTF.